This entry lists 10 T cell receptor beta chains sequenced from one sample in a study of CD8+ T cells in alopecia areata. Following extraction, RNA underwent reverse transcription to cDNA, which served as the sequencing template. Method: immunoSEQ multiplex PCR; TCRdb's copy keeps in-frame clones and lacks some. The profile shows about 74,000 clones, approximately 30% of them singletons. Treatment: oral pan-JAK inhibitor, 5-10 mg twice daily. Material: CD8+ T cells sorted from blood, obtained at week 4, from a patient treated with tofacitinib. The receptor set was obtained from a human donor with alopecia areata.

This clone has only a few counts. This chain connects TRBV7-2 to TRBJ2-7; perhaps D is TRBD1 or TRBD2 (5 bases each). The V end lost 4 bases, the J end lost 4 bases, and 14 bases lay between the germline ends. Germline V lookup: CDR1 SGHTA, CDR2 FQGNSA. The CDR3 runs 14 residues. The chain's CDR3 is CASSSTGRPYEQYF. CDR3 sequence (DNA): TGTGCCAGCAGCTCAACGGGACGCCCGTACGAGCAGTACTTC.

The chain joins TRBV28 to TRBJ2-3; D gene unclear. V was pared by 3 bases and J by 1 base, with 5 bases between. Germline CDR1 is MDHEN and CDR2 is SYDVKM. The CDR3 runs 13 residues. The CDR3 is CASSFRRTDTQYF. DNA of the CDR3: TGTGCCAGCAGTTTTCGTCGCACAGATACGCAGTATTTT.

This sequence joins TRBV29-1 and TRBJ2-7; possible D gene TRBD2, 5 bases. The CDR3 consists of 12 residues. The V end was cut by 3 bases, the J end by 7 bases, with 13 bases between. In germline, CDR1 is SQVTM, CDR2 ANQGSEA. The CDR3, as DNA: TGCAGCGTTGAGATGGGAGTTGGGGAGCAGTACTTC. Its protein product is CSVEMGVGEQYF.

This clone appeared a few times. J is TRBJ1-2 and V is TRBV5-8; 7 positions match TRBD1. J was trimmed by 5 bases and V by 4 bases; bases with no gene match: 11. In germline, CDR1 is SGHTS, CDR2 YDEGEE. This CDR3 comprises 15 residues. The DNA for the CDR3 is TGTGCCAGCAGCCCAACATCGGGACAGAAATATGGCTACACCTTC. It encodes CASSPTSGQKYGYTF.

This clone was seen a handful of times. This chain joins TRBV14 and TRBJ2-7; 14 bases agree with TRBD2. Trimming removed 4 bases from V and 2 bases from J; junction bases left unmatched: 1. This CDR3 contains 15 residues. Germline loops: CDR1 SGHDN, CDR2 FVKESK. CDR3 protein: CASSPGLAGAYEQYF. For the CDR3, the DNA is TGTGCCAGCAGCCCGGGACTAGCGGGGGCCTACGAGCAGTACTTC.

This chain connects TRBV6-5 to TRBJ2-7, with no clear D. The germline V gene encodes CDR1 MNHEY and CDR2 SVGAGI. Trimming left V 5 bases short and J 2 bases short, with 10 bases between. This CDR3 spans 13 amino acids. The CDR3 DNA reads as TGTGCCAGCAGTCGGACCCCGGCCTACGAGCAGTACTTC. It codes for CASSRTPAYEQYF.

V is TRBV13 and J is TRBJ1-1; TRBD1 matches 9 bases. Germline trimming cut 6 bases from V and 7 bases from J; bases unmatched to any gene: 9. The CDR3 consists of 14 residues. CDR1 and CDR2 (germline): PRHDT, FYEKMQ (reference sequence). CDR3 sequence: CASRTQGAGSEAFF. The CDR3 nucleotides read TGTGCCAGCAGGACACAGGGGGCGGGTAGTGAAGCTTTCTTT.

This rearrangement joins TRBV29-1 to TRBJ2-5; D unresolved. Looked up from germline, CDR1 is SQVTM and CDR2 is ANQGSEA. The V and J ends lost 5 bases and 1 base respectively, with 5 bases between them. This CDR3 is built from 11 residues. In nucleotides, the CDR3 is TGCAGCGTTCCGGCCCAAGAGACCCAGTACTTC. Its protein is CSVPAQETQYF.

There are a few counts of this clone. The rearrangement uses TRBV5-1 and TRBJ2-3; D gene unclear. Trimming stripped 0 bases from V and 2 bases from J, with 7 bases between. The CDR3 has 14 amino acids. Per germline, CDR1 SGHRS and CDR2 YFSETQ. CDR3 sequence (DNA): TGCGCCAGCAGCTTGGAGTCAGCCACAGATACGCAGTATTTT. Protein product: CASSLESATDTQYF.

This clone was picked up a small number of times. V usage is TRBV29-1 and J usage is TRBJ2-7; no clear D. Germline V gene sequence: CDR1 SQVTM, CDR2 ANQGSEA. The V and J ends lost 1 base and 4 bases respectively, with 11 bases between them. The CDR3 extends over 13 amino acids. CDR3: CSVEGKHQYEQYF. The CDR3 DNA follows: TGCAGCGTTGAAGGGAAACACCAATACGAGCAGTACTTC.